Listed below are T cell receptor beta chains from one sample, sequenced in a study of OX40 agonist ivuxolimab in advanced cancers. Assay used: immunoSEQ multiplex PCR; TCRdb lists only in-frame clones, some missing. The sample lists about 68,000 clones, around 86% occurring once. This specimen consisted of CD4+ or CD8+ T cells sorted from blood, obtained in a trial of the OX40 agonist ivuxolimab. The receptor source for this set is an adult with an advanced solid tumor such as melanoma, head and neck, liver or kidney cancer. Both conserved end residues are part of each CDR3. A D gene is named only where the DNA matches it firmly. Clone size is given for some rows only: seen once, a few or many times, or a class if the clone is expanded.

TRBV29-1	.	.	TRBJ1-1	CSVPQQGTEAFF	TGCAGCGTCCCTCAACAGGGAACTGAAGCTTTCTTT
TRBV6-1	.	.	TRBJ2-2	CASSLSQVSTGELFF	TGTGCCAGCAGCCTTTCCCAGGTTAGCACCGGGGAGCTGTTTTTT
TRBV2	.	.	TRBJ1-2	CASSLSQGPNYGYTF	TGTGCCAGCAGTCTGAGCCAGGGGCCTAACTATGGCTACACCTTC
TRBV6-5	.	TRBD1	TRBJ2-7	CATSRGHYEQYF	TGTGCCACCTCAAGGGGGCATTACGAGCAGTACTTC
TRBV7-2	.	.	TRBJ2-7	CASSSDTYEQYF	TGTGCCAGCAGCTCCGACACTTACGAGCAGTACTTC
TRBV6-5	.	.	TRBJ2-1	CASSYSGDYNEQFF	TGTGCCAGCAGTTACTCGGGAGACTACAATGAGCAGTTCTTC
TRBV11-2	.	TRBD2	TRBJ2-7	CATSPTSGYGYEQYF	TGTGCCACCTCCCCAACTAGCGGGTACGGCTACGAGCAGTACTTC
TRBV6-5	.	.	TRBJ2-3	CASSWQDTQYF	TGTGCCAGCAGTTGGCAAGATACGCAGTATTTT
TRBV18	.	.	TRBJ1-1	CASSPGTEAFF	TGTGCCAGCTCACCCGGGACTGAAGCTTTCTTT
TRBV11-2	.	.	TRBJ2-5	CASSLVRGLTQETQYF	TGTGCCAGCAGCTTAGTTAGGGGCTTAACTCAAGAGACCCAGTACTTC
TRBV6-6	.	TRBD1	TRBJ1-5	CASSQGGASQPQHF	TGTGCCAGCAGTCAGGGGGGGGCTAGTCAGCCCCAGCATTTT
TRBV7-6	.	.	TRBJ2-2	CASSHLGAVVVTGELFF	TGTGCCAGCAGCCATCTCGGAGCGGTGGTTGTCACCGGGGAGCTGTTTTTT
TRBV4-1	many	TRBD1	TRBJ1-2	CASSHTQGAGGYTF	TGCGCCAGCAGCCACACACAGGGGGCGGGTGGCTACACCTTC
TRBV9	.	.	TRBJ1-2	CASSARDDNYGYTF	TGTGCCAGCAGCGCGAGGGACGATAACTATGGCTACACCTTC
TRBV7-9	.	.	TRBJ1-1	CASSFGTDTEAFF	TGTGCCAGCAGTTTTGGTACGGACACTGAAGCTTTCTTT
TRBV19	few	.	TRBJ1-5	CASSILLRQPQHF	TGTGCCAGTAGTATACTTCTAAGACAGCCCCAGCATTTT
TRBV6-5	.	.	TRBJ1-4	CASRRAGAGEKLFF	TGTGCCAGCAGGAGGGCAGGGGCTGGGGAAAAACTGTTTTTT
TRBV7-6	.	.	TRBJ2-3	CASSLNLGADTQYF	TGTGCCAGCAGCTTAAACCTTGGGGCAGATACGCAGTATTTT
TRBV6-4	.	.	TRBJ2-3	CASSVAGAYTDTQYF	TGTGCCAGCAGTGTGGCGGGGGCTTACACAGATACGCAGTATTTT
TRBV5-1	.	TRBD1	TRBJ2-7	CASSNQGVSYEQYF	TGCGCCAGCAGCAACCAGGGGGTCTCCTACGAGCAGTACTTC
TRBV9	.	TRBD1	TRBJ1-2	CASSSGTVRNYGYTF	TGTGCCAGCAGCTCTGGGACAGTTCGTAACTATGGCTACACCTTC
TRBV10-3	.	.	TRBJ1-1	CATSGQNTEAFF	TGTGCCACTTCGGGACAGAACACTGAAGCTTTCTTT
TRBV5-1	few	TRBD2	TRBJ2-7	CASSLGAGGRDEQYF	TGCGCCAGCAGCTTGGGGGCGGGAGGTCGCGACGAGCAGTACTTC
TRBV7-8	.	.	TRBJ2-3	CASSLVQAPTDTQYF	TGTGCCAGCAGCTTAGTTCAGGCGCCCACAGATACGCAGTATTTT
TRBV5-6	.	.	TRBJ2-2	CASSLGGFFGELFF	TGTGCCAGCAGCTTGGGAGGGTTTTTCGGGGAGCTGTTTTTT
TRBV9	.	TRBD1	TRBJ2-7	CASSPRDRAYEQYF	TGTGCCAGCAGCCCCAGGGACAGAGCCTACGAGCAGTACTTC
TRBV7-8	.	.	TRBJ2-7	CASSVYGGEQYF	TGTGCCAGCAGCGTATATGGGGGCGAGCAGTACTTC
TRBV6-5	.	TRBD1	TRBJ2-2	CASSLNRGDTGELFF	TGTGCCAGCAGCCTGAACAGGGGCGACACCGGGGAGCTGTTTTTT
TRBV7-2	.	.	TRBJ2-1	CASSWSQGYNEQFF	TGTGCCAGCAGCTGGTCACAGGGCTACAATGAGCAGTTCTTC
TRBV7-2	.	TRBD2	TRBJ2-7	CASSGTTSGSYEQYF	TGTGCCAGCAGCGGAACGACTAGCGGGAGTTACGAGCAGTACTTC
TRBV7-2	.	.	TRBJ1-2	CASSLVHRANYGYTF	TGTGCCAGCAGCTTAGTCCACAGAGCTAACTATGGCTACACCTTC
TRBV19	.	.	TRBJ1-4	CASSPRGVPPEKLFF	TGTGCCAGTAGTCCCCGAGGGGTGCCCCCGGAAAAACTGTTTTTT
TRBV6-6	many	.	TRBJ1-1	CASSYTGGNTEAFF	TGTGCCAGCAGTTACACAGGCGGGAACACTGAAGCTTTCTTT
TRBV19	.	TRBD2	TRBJ2-1	CASSRLAGGSYNEQFF	TGTGCCAGTAGTCGACTAGCGGGGGGCTCCTACAATGAGCAGTTCTTC
TRBV30	.	.	TRBJ1-5	CAWSVLARDSNQPQHF	TGTGCCTGGAGTGTACTGGCCAGGGATAGCAATCAGCCCCAGCATTTT
TRBV14	.	.	TRBJ1-3	CASRESGNTIYF	TGTGCCAGCAGGGAGAGCGGAAACACCATATATTTT
TRBV7-6	once	.	TRBJ1-1	CASSFSKGGVGTEAFF	TGTGCCAGCAGCTTCAGTAAGGGGGGGGTCGGCACTGAAGCTTTCTTT
TRBV5-4	.	.	TRBJ2-6	CASNNLWGYSGANVLTF	TGTGCCAGCAACAACCTATGGGGCTACTCTGGGGCCAACGTCCTGACTTTC
TRBV6-6	.	.	TRBJ2-7	CASSYSKEREQYF	TGTGCCAGCAGTTACTCGAAGGAACGGGAGCAGTACTTC
TRBV6-5	.	.	TRBJ1-3	CASSSVLSGNTIYF	TGTGCCAGCAGTTCAGTGTTATCTGGAAACACCATATATTTT
TRBV11-2	.	.	TRBJ1-4	CASSPLGEKLFF	TGTGCCAGCAGTCCTTTGGGGGAAAAACTGTTTTTT
TRBV2	.	TRBD2	TRBJ2-1	CASTIAGVQFF	TGTGCCAGCACGATAGCGGGGGTGCAGTTCTTC
TRBV27	.	.	TRBJ1-5	CASRRGPGGNQPQHF	TGTGCCAGCAGGCGGGGCCCCGGTGGCAATCAGCCCCAGCATTTT
TRBV6-1	.	.	TRBJ1-1	CASSEAATGSSEAFF	TGTGCCAGCAGTGAAGCGGCAACAGGGAGCTCTGAAGCTTTCTTT